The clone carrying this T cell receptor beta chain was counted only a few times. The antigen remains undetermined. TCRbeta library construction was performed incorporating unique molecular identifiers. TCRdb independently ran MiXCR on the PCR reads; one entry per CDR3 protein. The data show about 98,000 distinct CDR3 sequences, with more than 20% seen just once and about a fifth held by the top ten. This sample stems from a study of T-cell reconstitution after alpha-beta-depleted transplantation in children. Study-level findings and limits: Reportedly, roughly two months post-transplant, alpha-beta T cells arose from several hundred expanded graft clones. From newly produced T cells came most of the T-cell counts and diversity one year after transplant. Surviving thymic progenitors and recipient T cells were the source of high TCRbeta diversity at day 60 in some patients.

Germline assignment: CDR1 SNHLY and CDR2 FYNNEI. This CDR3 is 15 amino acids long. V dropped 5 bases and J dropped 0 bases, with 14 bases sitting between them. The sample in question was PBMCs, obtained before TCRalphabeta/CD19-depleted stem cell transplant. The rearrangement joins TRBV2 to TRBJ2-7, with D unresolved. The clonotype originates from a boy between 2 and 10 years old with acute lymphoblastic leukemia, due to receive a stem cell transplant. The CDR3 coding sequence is TGTGCCAGCAGTCTGACGGCTACGAGCTCCTACGAGCAGTACTTC. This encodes CASSLTATSSYEQYF.